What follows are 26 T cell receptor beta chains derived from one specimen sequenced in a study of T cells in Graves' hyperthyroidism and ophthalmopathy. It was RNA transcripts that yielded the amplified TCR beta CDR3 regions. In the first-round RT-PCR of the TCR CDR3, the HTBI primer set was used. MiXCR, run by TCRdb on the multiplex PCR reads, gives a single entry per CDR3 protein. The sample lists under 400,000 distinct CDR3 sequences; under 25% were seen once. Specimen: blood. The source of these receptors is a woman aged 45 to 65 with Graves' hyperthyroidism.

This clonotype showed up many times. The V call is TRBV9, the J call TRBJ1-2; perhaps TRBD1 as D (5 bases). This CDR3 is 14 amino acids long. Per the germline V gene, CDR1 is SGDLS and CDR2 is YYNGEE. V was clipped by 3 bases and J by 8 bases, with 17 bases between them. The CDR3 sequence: CASSATQGARGYTF. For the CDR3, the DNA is TGTGCCAGCAGCGCCACTCAAGGGGCGAGGGGCTACACCTTC. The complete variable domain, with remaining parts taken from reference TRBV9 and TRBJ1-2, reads DSGVTQTPKHLITATGQRVTLRCSPRSGDLSVYWYQQSLDQGLQFLIQYYNGEERAKGNILERFSAQQFPDLHSELNLSSLELGDSALYFCASSATQGARGYTFGSGTRLTVV.

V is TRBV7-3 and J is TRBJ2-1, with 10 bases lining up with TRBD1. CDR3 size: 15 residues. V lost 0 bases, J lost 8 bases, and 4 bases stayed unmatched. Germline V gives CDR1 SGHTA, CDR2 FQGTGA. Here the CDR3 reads CASSLTPGTGDEQFF. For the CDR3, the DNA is TGTGCCAGCAGCTTAACCCCGGGGACAGGGGATGAGCAGTTCTTC.

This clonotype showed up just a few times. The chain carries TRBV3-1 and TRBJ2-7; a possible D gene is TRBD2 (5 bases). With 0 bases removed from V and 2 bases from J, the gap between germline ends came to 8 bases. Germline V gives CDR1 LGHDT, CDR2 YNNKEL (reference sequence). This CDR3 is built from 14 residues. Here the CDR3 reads CASSQEGGPYEQYF. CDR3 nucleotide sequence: TGTGCCAGCAGCCAAGAAGGCGGGCCCTACGAGCAGTACTTC.

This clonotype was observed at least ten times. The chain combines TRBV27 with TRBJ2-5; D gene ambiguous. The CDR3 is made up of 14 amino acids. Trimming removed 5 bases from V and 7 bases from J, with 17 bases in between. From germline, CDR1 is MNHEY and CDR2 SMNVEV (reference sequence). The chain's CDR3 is CASSPTVQVGTQYF. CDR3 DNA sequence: TGTGCCAGCAGTCCGACCGTCCAAGTAGGGACCCAGTACTTC.

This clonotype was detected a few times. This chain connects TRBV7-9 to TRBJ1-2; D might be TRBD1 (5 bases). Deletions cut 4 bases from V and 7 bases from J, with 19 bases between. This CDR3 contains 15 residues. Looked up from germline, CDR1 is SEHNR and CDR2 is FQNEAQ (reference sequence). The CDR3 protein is CASSSSGTESSGYTF. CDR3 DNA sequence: TGTGCCAGCAGCTCCTCCGGGACGGAGAGCTCTGGCTACACCTTC. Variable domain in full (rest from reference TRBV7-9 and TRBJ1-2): DTGVSQNPRHKITKRGQNVTFRCDPISEHNRLYWYRQTLGQGPEFLTYFQNEAQLEKSRLLSDRFSAERPKGSFSTLEIQRTEQGDSAMYLCASSSSGTESSGYTFGSGTRLTVV.

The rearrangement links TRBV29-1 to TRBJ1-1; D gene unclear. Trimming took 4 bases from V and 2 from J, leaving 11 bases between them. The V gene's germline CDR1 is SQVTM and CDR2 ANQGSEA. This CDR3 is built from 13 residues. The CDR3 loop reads CSVASVSNTEAFF. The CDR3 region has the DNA TGCAGCGTTGCTAGCGTTTCAAACACTGAAGCTTTCTTT. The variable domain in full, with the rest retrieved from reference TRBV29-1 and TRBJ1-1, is SAVISQKPSRDICQRGTSLTIQCQVDSQVTMMFWYRQQPGQSLTLIATANQGSEATYESGFVIDKFPISRPNLTFSTLTVSNMSPEDSSIYLCSVASVSNTEAFFGQGTRLTVV.

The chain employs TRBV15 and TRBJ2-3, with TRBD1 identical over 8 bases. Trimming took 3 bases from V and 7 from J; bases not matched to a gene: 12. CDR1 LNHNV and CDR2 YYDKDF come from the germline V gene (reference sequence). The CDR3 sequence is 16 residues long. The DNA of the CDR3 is TGTGCCACCAGCAGTGGCCTGGACAGGGCAGAAAATACGCAGTATTTT. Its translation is CATSSGLDRAENTQYF.

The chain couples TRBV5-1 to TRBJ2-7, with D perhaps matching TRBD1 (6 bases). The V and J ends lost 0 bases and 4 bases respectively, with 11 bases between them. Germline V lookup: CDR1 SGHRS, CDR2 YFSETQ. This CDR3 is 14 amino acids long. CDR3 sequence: CASSLEGHPYEQYF. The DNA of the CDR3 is TGCGCCAGCAGCTTGGAGGGACACCCTTACGAGCAGTACTTC.

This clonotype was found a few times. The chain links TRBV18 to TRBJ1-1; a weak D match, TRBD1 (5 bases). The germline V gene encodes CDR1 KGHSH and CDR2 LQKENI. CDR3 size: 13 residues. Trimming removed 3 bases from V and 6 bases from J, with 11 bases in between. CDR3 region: CASSPAGQAEAFF. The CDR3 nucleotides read TGTGCCAGCTCACCCGCGGGGCAGGCTGAAGCTTTCTTT.

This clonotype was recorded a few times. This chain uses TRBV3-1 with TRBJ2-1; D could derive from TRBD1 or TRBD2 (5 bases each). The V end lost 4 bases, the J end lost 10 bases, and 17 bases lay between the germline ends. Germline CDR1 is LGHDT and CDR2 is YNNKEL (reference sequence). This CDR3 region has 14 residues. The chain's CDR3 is CASSPGTLLGEQFF. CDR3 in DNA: TGTGCCAGCAGCCCCGGGACCCTACTCGGAGAGCAGTTCTTC.

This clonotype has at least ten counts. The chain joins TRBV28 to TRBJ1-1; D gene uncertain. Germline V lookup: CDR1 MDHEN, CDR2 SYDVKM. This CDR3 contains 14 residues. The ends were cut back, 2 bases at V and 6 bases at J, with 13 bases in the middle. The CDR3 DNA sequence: TGTGCCAGCAGTTTAAGTACCTACGGGGCTGAAGCTTTCTTT. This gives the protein CASSLSTYGAEAFF.

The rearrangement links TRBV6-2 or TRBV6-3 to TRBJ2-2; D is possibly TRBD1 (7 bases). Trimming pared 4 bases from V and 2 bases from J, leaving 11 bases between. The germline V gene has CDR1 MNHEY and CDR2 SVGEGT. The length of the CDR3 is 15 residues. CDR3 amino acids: CASSSGGLNTGELFF. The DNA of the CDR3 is TGTGCCAGCAGTTCAGGGGGGCTAAACACCGGGGAGCTGTTTTTT.

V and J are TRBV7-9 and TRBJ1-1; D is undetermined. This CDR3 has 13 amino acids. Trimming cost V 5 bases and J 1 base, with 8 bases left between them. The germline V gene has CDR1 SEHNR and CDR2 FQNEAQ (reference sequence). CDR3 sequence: CASSMTKNTEAFF. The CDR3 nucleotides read TGTGCCAGCAGCATGACAAAGAACACTGAAGCTTTCTTT. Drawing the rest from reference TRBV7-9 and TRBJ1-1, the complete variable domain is DTGVSQNPRHKITKRGQNVTFRCDPISEHNRLYWYRQTLGQGPEFLTYFQNEAQLEKSRLLSDRFSAERPKGSFSTLEIQRTEQGDSAMYLCASSMTKNTEAFFGQGTRLTVV.

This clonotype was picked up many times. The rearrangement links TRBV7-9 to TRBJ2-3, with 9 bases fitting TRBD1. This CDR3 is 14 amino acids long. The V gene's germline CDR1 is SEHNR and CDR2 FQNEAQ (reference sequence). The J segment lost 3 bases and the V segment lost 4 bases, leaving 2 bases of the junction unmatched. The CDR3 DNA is TGTGCCAGCAGCTGGGGACAGGGAACAGATACGCAGTATTTT. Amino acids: CASSWGQGTDTQYF. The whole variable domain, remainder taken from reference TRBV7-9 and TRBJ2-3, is DTGVSQNPRHKITKRGQNVTFRCDPISEHNRLYWYRQTLGQGPEFLTYFQNEAQLEKSRLLSDRFSAERPKGSFSTLEIQRTEQGDSAMYLCASSWGQGTDTQYFGPGTRLTVL.

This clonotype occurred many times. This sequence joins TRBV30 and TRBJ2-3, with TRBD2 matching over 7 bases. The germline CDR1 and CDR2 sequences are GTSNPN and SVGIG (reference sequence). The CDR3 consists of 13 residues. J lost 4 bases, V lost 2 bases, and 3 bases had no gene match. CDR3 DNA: TGTGCCTGGAGTCTGGGAGGGCCAGATACGCAGTATTTT. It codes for CAWSLGGPDTQYF.

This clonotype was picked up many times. CDR3 coding DNA: TGCAGCGTTGCGGCAGGGGGCGTGAACACTGAAGCTTTCTTT. Its protein product is CSVAAGGVNTEAFF. The V and J genes are TRBV29-1 and TRBJ1-1; 8 positions agree with TRBD1. Germline loops: CDR1 SQVTM, CDR2 ANQGSEA. Trimming removed 4 bases from V and 0 bases from J; junction bases left unmatched: 4. This CDR3 is 14 amino acids long. The full variable domain, rest sourced from reference TRBV29-1 and TRBJ1-1, is SAVISQKPSRDICQRGTSLTIQCQVDSQVTMMFWYRQQPGQSLTLIATANQGSEATYESGFVIDKFPISRPNLTFSTLTVSNMSPEDSSIYLCSVAAGGVNTEAFFGQGTRLTVV.

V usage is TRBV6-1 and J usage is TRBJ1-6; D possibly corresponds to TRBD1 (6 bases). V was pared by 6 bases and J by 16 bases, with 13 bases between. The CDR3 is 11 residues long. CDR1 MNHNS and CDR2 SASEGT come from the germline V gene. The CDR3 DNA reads TGTGCCAGCAGGTTTCAAGACAGGCTCCACTTT. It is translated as CASRFQDRLHF.

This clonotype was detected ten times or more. The CDR3 coding sequence is TGTGCCAGCAGTCTCGAAGTCACCGGGGAGCTGTTTTTT. Amino acid sequence: CASSLEVTGELFF. The V gene is TRBV6-1, the J gene TRBJ2-2; D gene unclear. The CDR3 loop spans 13 amino acids. Trimming shortened V by 5 bases and J by 4 bases, and 8 bases separated the two germline ends. CDR1 is MNHNS, CDR2 SASEGT, per germline.

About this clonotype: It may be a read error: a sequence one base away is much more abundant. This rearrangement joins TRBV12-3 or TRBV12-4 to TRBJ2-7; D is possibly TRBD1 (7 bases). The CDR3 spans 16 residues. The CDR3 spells CASSLDRGGPFYGQYF. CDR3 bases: TGTGCCAGCAGTTTAGACAGGGGAGGTCCTTTCTACGGGCAGTACTTC.

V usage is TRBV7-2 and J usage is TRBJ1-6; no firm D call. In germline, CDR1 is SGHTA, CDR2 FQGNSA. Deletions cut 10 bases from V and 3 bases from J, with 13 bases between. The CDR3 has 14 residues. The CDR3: CATREPIYNSPLHF. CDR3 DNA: TGTGCCACTCGCGAACCGATCTATAATTCACCCCTCCACTTT.

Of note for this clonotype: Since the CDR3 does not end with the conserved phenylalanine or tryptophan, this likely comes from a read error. The CDR3 protein is CSVLQAPTGITYEQYL. DNA for the CDR3: TGCAGTGTCCTACAGGCCCCAACAGGGATAACGTACGAGCAGTACCTC. The V and J genes are TRBV20-1 and TRBJ2-7, with a possible D match to TRBD1 (6 bases). CDR1 is DFQATT, CDR2 SNEGSKA, per germline (reference sequence). The CDR3 is 16 amino acids. Trimming left V 7 bases short and J 4 bases short, with 26 bases between.

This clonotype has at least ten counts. This chain's CDR3 is CAISDKGHYGYTF. CDR3 sequence (DNA): TGTGCCATCAGTGACAAGGGACACTATGGCTACACCTTC. The V call is TRBV10-3, the J call TRBJ1-2; TRBD1 might be the D (5 bases). The germline V gene has CDR1 ENHRY and CDR2 SYGVKD. This CDR3 has 13 amino acids. With 3 bases removed from V and 3 bases from J, the gap between germline ends came to 8 bases.

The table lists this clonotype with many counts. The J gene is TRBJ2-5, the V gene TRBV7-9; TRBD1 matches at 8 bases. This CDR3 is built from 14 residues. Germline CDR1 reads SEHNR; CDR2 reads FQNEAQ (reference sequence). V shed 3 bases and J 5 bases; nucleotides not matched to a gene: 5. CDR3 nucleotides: TGTGCCAGCAGCTTTTCAGGGGGCGCTGAGACCCAGTACTTC. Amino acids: CASSFSGGAETQYF.

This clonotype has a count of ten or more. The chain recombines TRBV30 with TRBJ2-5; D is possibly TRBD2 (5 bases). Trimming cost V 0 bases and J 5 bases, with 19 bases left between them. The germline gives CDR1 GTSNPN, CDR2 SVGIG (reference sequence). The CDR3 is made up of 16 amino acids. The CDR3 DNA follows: TGTGCCTGGAGTGTAATGGGTTCGGGATCCGGGGAGACCCAGTACTTC. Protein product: CAWSVMGSGSGETQYF.

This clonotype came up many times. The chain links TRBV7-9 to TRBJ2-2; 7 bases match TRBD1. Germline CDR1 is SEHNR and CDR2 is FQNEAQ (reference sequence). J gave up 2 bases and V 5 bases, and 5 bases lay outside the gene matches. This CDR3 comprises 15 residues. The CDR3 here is CASSRTGDNTGELFF. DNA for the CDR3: TGTGCCAGCAGCCGGACAGGCGATAACACCGGGGAGCTGTTTTTT.

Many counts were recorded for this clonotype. The CDR3 region has the DNA TGTGCCAGCAGCTTACTCGGGAGGGCCACAGATACGCAGTATTTT. Translated: CASSLLGRATDTQYF. The chain couples TRBV7-2 to TRBJ2-3, with 8 bases matching TRBD2. CDR3 length: 15 amino acids. The J segment lost 2 bases and the V segment lost 2 bases, leaving 3 bases of the junction unmatched. CDR1 is SGHTA, CDR2 FQGNSA, per germline.